One and the same sample provided the 28 T cell receptor beta chains below, sequenced in a study of cytomegalovirus exposure and HLA in healthy donors. The primer mix had 60 Vbeta and 13 Jbeta primers. Clones were sequenced by immunoSEQ multiplex PCR, and TCRdb holds only the in-frame ones, with some missing. Of about 180,000 clones listed, over 80% are singletons. Sequencing was carried out using PBMCs. The receptors were sampled from a girl between 5 and 17 years old in good health and CMV-seropositive.

The chain joins TRBV14 to TRBJ2-7; no definite D call. CDR3 length: 14 residues. In germline, CDR1 is SGHDN, CDR2 FVKESK. Trimming left V 0 bases short and J 0 bases short, with 6 bases between. As DNA, the CDR3 is TGTGCCAGCAGCCAAGACAGTATCTCCTACGAGCAGTACTTC. Its translation: CASSQDSISYEQYF. The variable domain in full, with the rest retrieved from reference TRBV14 and TRBJ2-7, is EAGVTQFPSHSVIEKGQTVTLRCDPISGHDNLYWYRRVMGKEIKFLLHFVKESKQDESGMPNNRFLAERTGGTYSTLKVQPAELEDSGVYFCASSQDSISYEQYFGPGTRLTVT.

The V gene is TRBV6-1, the J gene TRBJ2-7; TRBD1 matches at 9 bases. The CDR3 length is 13 residues. Germline V gene sequence: CDR1 MNHNS, CDR2 SASEGT. Trimming took 10 bases from V and 5 from J; bases not matched to a gene: 9. Here the CDR3 reads CATGGTGIHEQYF. CDR3 DNA: TGTGCCACCGGCGGGACAGGGATACACGAGCAGTACTTC.

This clone occurred once. This chain joins TRBV25-1 and TRBJ1-2; D may be TRBD1 (5 bases). Germline-derived CDR1 and CDR2 are MGHDK and SYGVNS. This CDR3 contains 14 residues. V shed 5 bases and J shed 5 bases, with 15 bases lying between them. The CDR3 region has the DNA TGTGCCAGCAGTCGGAGGGGCGCAGGGTATGGCTACACCTTC. Residues: CASSRRGAGYGYTF.

J is TRBJ2-1 and V is TRBV5-1; D call uncertain. The CDR3 totals 11 residues. Germline V CDR1 and CDR2: SGHRS, YFSETQ. V shed 4 bases and J shed 4 bases, with 3 bases lying between them. This chain's CDR3 is CASSLYNEQFF. CDR3 sequence (DNA): TGCGCCAGCAGCCTATACAATGAGCAGTTCTTC.

With respect to this clone: One end of the junction fails to match germline, which may point to a read error. The V call is TRBV13, the J call TRBJ1-1; 9 bases fit TRBD1. The germline gives CDR1 PRHDT, CDR2 FYEKMQ (reference sequence). The CDR3 sequence is 15 residues long. CDR3 sequence reads: CASSVGDRENTEAFF. The CDR3 nucleotides read TGTGCCAGCAGCGTAGGGGACAGGGAGAACACTGAAGCTTTCTTT.

This clone appeared a few times. This chain links TRBV6-4 with TRBJ2-3; tentative D call: TRBD1 (6 bases). CDR3 length equals 15 residues. Germline CDR1 reads MRHNA; CDR2 reads SNTAGT. V was clipped by 5 bases and J by 6 bases, with 18 bases between them. In DNA, the CDR3 is TGTGCCAGCAGTCCCCAGCGAGGGGGTAAGGATACGCAGTATTTT. It yields the protein CASSPQRGGKDTQYF.

This clone has a single count. V gene TRBV6-5 combines with J gene TRBJ2-1; TRBD2 matches 11 bases. CDR1 and CDR2 from the germline V gene are MNHEY and SVGAGI. The V gene end was trimmed by 0 bases and the J gene end by 2 bases; junction bases not matched to a gene: 0. There are 16 residues in the CDR3. The CDR3: CASSYSTSGAYNEQFF. Here the CDR3 DNA reads TGTGCCAGCAGTTACTCGACTAGCGGGGCCTACAATGAGCAGTTCTTC.

V gene TRBV18 combines with J gene TRBJ1-5, with 8 bases aligning to TRBD1. CDR1 is KGHSH and CDR2 is LQKENI in the germline V gene. This CDR3 spans 15 amino acids. Germline trimming cut 2 bases from V and 6 bases from J; bases unmatched to any gene: 6. The CDR3 spells CASSPVTGAGQPQHF. Here the CDR3 DNA reads TGTGCCAGCTCACCAGTGACAGGGGCAGGTCAGCCCCAGCATTTT.

V gene TRBV6-1 combines with J gene TRBJ2-3, with 13 bases aligning to TRBD2. Trimming removed 3 bases from V and 4 bases from J; junction bases left unmatched: 1. This CDR3 contains 15 residues. In germline, CDR1 is MNHNS, CDR2 SASEGT. Here the CDR3 reads CASSETSGRPDTQYF. Written as DNA, the CDR3 is TGTGCCAGCAGTGAGACTAGCGGGAGGCCAGATACGCAGTATTTT.

This clone was seen a few times. The chain carries TRBV5-8 and TRBJ1-1, with 12 bases identical to TRBD1. V lost 0 bases and J lost 10; bases outside the gene matches: 10. The CDR3 runs to 16 residues. Germline V gene data show CDR1 as SGHTS and CDR2 as YDEGEE. The CDR3 spells CASSLASGGQGARAFF. CDR3 sequence (DNA): TGTGCCAGCAGCTTGGCCAGTGGGGGACAGGGGGCTCGAGCTTTCTTT.

The chain uses TRBV6-5 and TRBJ1-3; the D is unclear. CDR1 MNHEY and CDR2 SVGAGI come from the germline V gene. This CDR3 spans 14 amino acids. The V end lost 1 base, the J end lost 4 bases, and 8 bases lay between the germline ends. The CDR3 coding sequence is TGTGCCAGCAGTTACTTGGCAGGAGGAAACACCATATATTTT. It specifies CASSYLAGGNTIYF.

The chain employs TRBV7-9 and TRBJ2-3, with D uncertain. This CDR3 spans 14 amino acids. The V gene's germline CDR1 is SEHNR and CDR2 FQNEAQ (reference sequence). V lost 6 bases and J 1 base, leaving 11 bases between the germline ends. Here the CDR3 reads CASSLPGGTDTQYF. CDR3 coding DNA: TGTGCCAGCAGTCTCCCCGGAGGCACAGATACGCAGTATTTT.

This chain uses TRBV7-9 with TRBJ2-5; 7 bases are a match to TRBD2. The CDR3 length is 15 residues. CDR1 SEHNR and CDR2 FQNEAQ come from the germline V gene (reference sequence). Losses at the gene ends were 5 bases for V and 5 bases for J; bases not matched to a gene: 11. In DNA form, the CDR3 reads TGTGCCAGCAGCCCTCCGGGACTACGGAAGGAGACCCAGTACTTC. Protein product: CASSPPGLRKETQYF.

CDR3 in amino acids: CASSLNAGGRTDTQYF. DNA for the CDR3: TGTGCCAGCAGCCTAAACGCCGGGGGTCGGACAGATACGCAGTATTTT. The chain has TRBV7-8 and TRBJ2-3; the D gene is possibly TRBD2 (6 bases). Germline CDR1 SGHVS, CDR2 FQNEAQ. The CDR3 sequence is 16 residues long. The ends were cut back, 5 bases at V and 3 bases at J, with 18 bases in the middle.

The V gene is TRBV27, the J gene TRBJ2-5; TRBD2 aligns across 15 bases. Germline trimming cut 5 bases from V and 3 bases from J; bases unmatched to any gene: 1. The CDR3 runs to 15 residues. CDR1 is MNHEY and CDR2 is SMNVEV in the germline V gene (reference sequence). The CDR3 DNA sequence: TGTGCCAGCAGTGGACTAGCGGGAGGGGAAGAGACCCAGTACTTC. This codes for CASSGLAGGEETQYF.

This CDR3 is CAWSAYRGPFSYTQYF. The CDR3, as DNA: TGTGCCTGGAGTGCCTACAGGGGGCCGTTCTCATATACGCAGTATTTT. The chain carries TRBV30 and TRBJ2-3; 9 bases map to TRBD1. Germline values: CDR1 GTSNPN, CDR2 SVGIG (reference sequence). CDR3 length equals 16 residues. V trimming: 1 base; J trimming: 7 bases; junction bases outside the gene matches: 12.

The chain has TRBV10-1 and TRBJ2-7; 7 bases line up with TRBD1. Germline assignment: CDR1 WNHNN and CDR2 SYGVQD (reference sequence). The CDR3 sequence is 14 residues long. V lost 6 bases to trimming and J lost 0 bases; unmatched junction nucleotides: 5. CDR3 protein: CASSPRTGSYEQYF. The CDR3 nucleotides read TGCGCCAGCAGCCCTAGGACAGGCTCCTACGAGCAGTACTTC.

The rearrangement joins TRBV5-1 to TRBJ2-6; 10 bases are shared with TRBD1. From germline, CDR1 is SGHRS and CDR2 YFSETQ. The CDR3 covers 18 residues. V lost 3 bases, J lost 1 base, and 7 bases stayed unmatched. CDR3 DNA sequence: TGCGCCAGCAGCTCCACCGGGACAGGGGTTTCTGGGGCCAACGTCCTGACTTTC. This codes for CASSSTGTGVSGANVLTF. The full variable domain, its missing parts supplied by reference TRBV5-1 and TRBJ2-6, is KAGVTQTPRYLIKTRGQQVTLSCSPISGHRSVSWYQQTPGQGLQFLFEYFSETQRNKGNFPGRFSGRQFSNSRSEMNVSTLELGDSALYLCASSSTGTGVSGANVLTFGAGSRLTVL.

The chain combines TRBV6-5 with TRBJ1-5, with D perhaps TRBD1 (6 bases). The germline V gene has CDR1 MNHEY and CDR2 SVGAGI. This CDR3 comprises 15 residues. Deletions cut 6 bases from V and 4 bases from J, with 16 bases between. CDR3 nucleotides: TGTGCCAGCAGGAGGAGCAGGGGAACAAATCAGCCCCAGCATTTT. Its translation: CASRRSRGTNQPQHF.

The chain links TRBV5-1 to TRBJ2-1; 7 bases align to TRBD2. J was trimmed by 4 bases and V by 6 bases; bases with no gene match: 7. Per the germline V gene, CDR1 is SGHRS and CDR2 is YFSETQ. This CDR3 is 14 amino acids long. The CDR3 is CASTAGGSYNEQFF. The DNA of the CDR3 is TGCGCCAGCACCGCCGGGGGGAGTTACAATGAGCAGTTCTTC.

The chain carries TRBV5-8 and TRBJ2-1, with TRBD2 identical over 7 bases. CDR3 length: 15 amino acids. V shed 4 bases, J shed 0 bases, and the junction held 4 bases outside the gene matches. The V gene's germline CDR1 is SGHTS and CDR2 YDEGEE. CDR3 protein: CASSLSGYSYNEQFF. CDR3 bases: TGTGCCAGCAGCCTTAGCGGGTACTCCTACAATGAGCAGTTCTTC.

In this sample, this clone turned up once. The V gene is TRBV29-1, the J gene TRBJ2-2; 8 nucleotides align to TRBD1. The CDR3 spans 14 residues. CDR1 and CDR2 (germline): SQVTM, ANQGSEA. The V and J ends lost 7 bases and 2 bases, in that order; junction bases with no gene match: 6. The CDR3 spells CSALQGVNTGELFF. As DNA, the CDR3 is TGCAGCGCTCTACAGGGGGTCAACACCGGGGAGCTGTTTTTT.

This chain joins TRBV11-2 and TRBJ2-1, with D perhaps TRBD2 (5 bases). V lost 5 bases and J 2 bases, leaving 19 bases between the germline ends. Germline CDR1 and CDR2: SGHAT and FQNNGV. CDR3 length: 17 amino acids. The CDR3 DNA follows: TGTGCCAGCAGCCTCCGTGCCGGTAGCGCAGCCTACAATGAGCAGTTCTTC. Translated, it gives CASSLRAGSAAYNEQFF.

This chain connects TRBV2 to TRBJ2-7; TRBD1 aligns across 7 bases. V lost 6 bases and J lost 1; bases outside the gene matches: 6. Germline V gene data show CDR1 as SNHLY and CDR2 as FYNNEI. CDR3 length equals 14 residues. In DNA form, the CDR3 reads TGTGCCAGCAGGGGGACAGCACTATCCTACGAGCAGTACTTC. Translated: CASRGTALSYEQYF.

The chain links TRBV14 to TRBJ2-2; D is perhaps TRBD1 (6 bases). V was pared by 6 bases and J by 1 base, with 9 bases between. The germline gives CDR1 SGHDN, CDR2 FVKESK. The length of the CDR3 is 14 residues. The CDR3 DNA sequence: TGTGCCAGCAGACAGGGCCTGAACACCGGGGAGCTGTTTTTT. Translating it yields CASRQGLNTGELFF.

The V gene is TRBV27, the J gene TRBJ1-4; TRBD1 matches 9 bases. Germline assignment: CDR1 MNHEY and CDR2 SMNVEV (reference sequence). The CDR3 is 14 residues long. Trimming removed 6 bases from V and 8 bases from J; junction bases left unmatched: 7. The CDR3 is CASRGTGYDEKLFF. CDR3 coding DNA: TGTGCCAGCAGGGGGACAGGGTACGACGAAAAACTGTTTTTT.

This clone showed up just a few times. The chain combines TRBV6-1 with TRBJ1-5; 9 bases are shared with TRBD1. The CDR3 runs 15 residues. V dropped 6 bases and J dropped 4; count of bases not matched to a gene: 7. The germline CDR1 and CDR2 sequences are MNHNS and SASEGT. CDR3: CASRGTGTPNQPQHF. The CDR3 region has the DNA TGTGCCAGCAGAGGGACAGGGACGCCTAATCAGCCCCAGCATTTT.

The chain carries TRBV10-2 and TRBJ1-5; unclear D gene. V was shortened by 2 bases and J by 1 base, with 3 bases between the two germline ends. CDR1 is WSHSY and CDR2 is SAAADI in the germline V gene. This CDR3 is built from 13 residues. CDR3 bases: TGCGCCAGCAGTGAGGGCAGCAATCAGCCCCAGCATTTT. Translated, it gives CASSEGSNQPQHF.